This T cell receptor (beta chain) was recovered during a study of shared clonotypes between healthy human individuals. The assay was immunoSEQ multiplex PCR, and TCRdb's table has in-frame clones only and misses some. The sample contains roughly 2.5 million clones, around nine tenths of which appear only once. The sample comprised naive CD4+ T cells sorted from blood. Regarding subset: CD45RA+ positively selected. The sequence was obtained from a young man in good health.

CDR3 nucleotide sequence: TGTGCCAGCAGCTCCGGACAGTCAAGCAATCAGCCCCAGCATTTT. It is translated as CASSSGQSSNQPQHF. The chain recombines TRBV7-9 with TRBJ1-5; D is perhaps TRBD1 (6 bases). V was cut by 4 bases and J by 1 base, with 11 bases left in between. Germline V lookup: CDR1 SEHNR, CDR2 FQNEAQ (reference sequence). The CDR3 has 15 amino acids.